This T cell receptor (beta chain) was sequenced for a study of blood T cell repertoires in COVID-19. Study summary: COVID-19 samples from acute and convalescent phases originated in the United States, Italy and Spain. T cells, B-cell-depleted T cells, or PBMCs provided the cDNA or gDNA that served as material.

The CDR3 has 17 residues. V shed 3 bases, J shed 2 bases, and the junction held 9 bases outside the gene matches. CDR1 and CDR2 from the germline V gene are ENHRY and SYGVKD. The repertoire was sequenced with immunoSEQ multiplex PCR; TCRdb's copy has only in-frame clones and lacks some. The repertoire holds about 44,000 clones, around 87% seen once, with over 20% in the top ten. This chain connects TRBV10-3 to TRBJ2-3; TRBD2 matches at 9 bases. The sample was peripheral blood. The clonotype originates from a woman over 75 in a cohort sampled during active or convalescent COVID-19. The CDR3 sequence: CAISEGSGSGATDTQYF. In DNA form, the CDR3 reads TGTGCCATCAGTGAAGGTAGCGGGAGTGGGGCCACAGATACGCAGTATTTT.